This T cell receptor beta chain was identified during a study of shared clonotypes between healthy human individuals. General observations from the study: Among a handful of donors, about 4.6% of naive CD4 clonotypes were found in common.

Libraries were prepared by immunoSEQ multiplex PCR; TCRdb keeps only in-frame clonotypes and omits some of them. The repertoire holds about 680,000 clones, with about two thirds as singletons. Germline V CDR1 and CDR2: MNHEY, SMNVEV (reference sequence). Trimming removed 8 bases from V and 2 bases from J, with 23 bases in between. CDR3 length: 17 residues. Only one count was recorded for this clone. Its antigen is as yet unknown. Sequenced: memory CD4+ T cells sorted from blood. Subset here: CD45RA-negative fraction. The chain couples TRBV27 to TRBJ2-3, with a tentative D call TRBD2 (6 bases). This TCR was recovered from a woman between 25 and 40 years old in good health. The CDR3: CASFEAGRLSTTDTQYF. The CDR3 bases are TGTGCCAGCTTCGAAGCGGGTCGGCTGTCCACCACAGATACGCAGTATTTT.